What follows describes a single T cell receptor beta chain. The antigen is not known. The data belong to a study of cytomegalovirus exposure and HLA in healthy donors. The data were produced by immunoSEQ multiplex PCR, yet TCRdb's version contains in-frame clones alone and is incomplete. The sample includes 150,000 to 250,000 clones, roughly 81% seen only once; the top ten take 1% to 1.5%. V lost 7 bases, J lost 0 bases, and 4 bases stayed unmatched. Germline assignment: CDR1 SQVTM and CDR2 ANQGSEA. There are 13 residues in the CDR3. Findings and limits, study-wide: Many donors carried some public TCRs, although rarity characterized most TCR sequences.

V usage is TRBV29-1 and J usage is TRBJ2-3; 7 nucleotides match TRBD1. The sequenced sample was PBMCs. The TCR originated in a woman aged 25 to 45 in good health and CMV-seronegative. CDR3 DNA: TGCAGCGGACAGGGTTCGAGCACAGATACGCAGTATTTT. It translates to CSGQGSSTDTQYF.